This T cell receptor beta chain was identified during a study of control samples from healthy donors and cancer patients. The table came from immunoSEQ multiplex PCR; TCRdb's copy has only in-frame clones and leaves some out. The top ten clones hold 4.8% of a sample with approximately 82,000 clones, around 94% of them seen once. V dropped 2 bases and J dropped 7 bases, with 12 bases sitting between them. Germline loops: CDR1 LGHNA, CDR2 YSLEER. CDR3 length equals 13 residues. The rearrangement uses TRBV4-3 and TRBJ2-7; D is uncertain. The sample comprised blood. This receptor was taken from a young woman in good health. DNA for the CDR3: TGCGCCAGCAGCCAACGACGAGATCTGGAGCAGTACTTC. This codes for CASSQRRDLEQYF.